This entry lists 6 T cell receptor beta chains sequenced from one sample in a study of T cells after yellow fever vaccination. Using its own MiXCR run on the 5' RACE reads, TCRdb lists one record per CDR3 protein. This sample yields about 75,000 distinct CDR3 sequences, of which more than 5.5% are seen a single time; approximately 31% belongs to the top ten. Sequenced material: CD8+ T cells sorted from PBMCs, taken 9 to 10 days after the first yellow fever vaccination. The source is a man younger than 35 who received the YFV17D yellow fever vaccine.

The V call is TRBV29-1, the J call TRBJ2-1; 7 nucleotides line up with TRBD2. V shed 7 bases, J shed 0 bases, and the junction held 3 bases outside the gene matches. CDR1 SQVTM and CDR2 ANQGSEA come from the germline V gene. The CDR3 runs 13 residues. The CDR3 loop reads CSGKRGSYNEQFF. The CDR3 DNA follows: TGCAGCGGAAAGCGGGGCTCCTACAATGAGCAGTTCTTC.

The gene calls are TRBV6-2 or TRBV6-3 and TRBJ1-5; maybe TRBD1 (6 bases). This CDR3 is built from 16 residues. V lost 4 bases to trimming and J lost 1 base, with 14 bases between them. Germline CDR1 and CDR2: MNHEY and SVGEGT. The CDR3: CASSSRGVISNQPQHF. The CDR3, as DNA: TGTGCCAGCAGTTCTAGGGGGGTCATAAGCAATCAGCCCCAGCATTTT.

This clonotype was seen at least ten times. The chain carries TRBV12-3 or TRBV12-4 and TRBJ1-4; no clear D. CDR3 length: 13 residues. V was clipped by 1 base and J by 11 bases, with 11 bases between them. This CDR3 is CASSLGVPEKLFF. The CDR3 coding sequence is TGTGCCAGCAGTTTAGGGGTGCCGGAGAAACTGTTTTTT.

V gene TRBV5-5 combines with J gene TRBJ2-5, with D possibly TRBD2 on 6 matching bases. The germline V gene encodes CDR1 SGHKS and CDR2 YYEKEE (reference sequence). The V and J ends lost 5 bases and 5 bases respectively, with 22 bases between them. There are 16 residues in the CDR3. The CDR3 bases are TGTGCCAGCAGTCCCTCCGGGAGAGGACGTGTGGAGACCCAGTACTTC. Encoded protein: CASSPSGRGRVETQYF.

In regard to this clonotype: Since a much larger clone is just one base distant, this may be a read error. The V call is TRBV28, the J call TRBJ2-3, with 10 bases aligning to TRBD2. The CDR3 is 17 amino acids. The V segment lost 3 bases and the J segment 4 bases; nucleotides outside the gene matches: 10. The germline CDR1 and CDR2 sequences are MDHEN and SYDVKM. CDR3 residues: CASSFSPSGGYADTQYF. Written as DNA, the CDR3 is TGTGCCAGCAGTTTTTCCCCTAGCGGGGGTTACGCAGATACGCAGTATTTT.

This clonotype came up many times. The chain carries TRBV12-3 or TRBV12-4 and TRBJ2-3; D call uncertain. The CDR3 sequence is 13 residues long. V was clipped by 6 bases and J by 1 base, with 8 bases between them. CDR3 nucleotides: TGTGCCAGCAGGCGCCTTCGCACAGATACGCAGTATTTT. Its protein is CASRRLRTDTQYF.